The present T cell receptor beta chain was sequenced within a study of blood T cell repertoires in COVID-19. Study context: Acute and convalescent COVID-19 specimens originated in the United States, Italy and Spain. PBMCs, B-cell-depleted T cells, or T cells provided the cDNA or gDNA that made up the material.

This CDR3 has 13 residues. Germline CDR1 is KGHDR and CDR2 is SFDVKD. Trimming cost V 2 bases and J 5 bases, with 6 bases left between them. Authors' data handling: Amplification from reference gene primers served as the basis for estimated nucleated cell counts. TCRdb's table, derived via immunoSEQ multiplex PCR, lists solely in-frame clones and lacks some. That table furnishes V, J and clone size, whereas the DNA furnished D and trimming. The profile shows more than 300,000 clones, about four fifths of them singletons. The TCR sequence derives from a woman aged 45-65 years with acute or convalescent COVID-19. The chain combines TRBV24-1 with TRBJ1-5; D is undetermined. Sequencing was carried out using peripheral blood. The CDR3 bases are TGTGCCACCAGTGATTCAATTTATCAGCCCCAGCATTTT. It yields the protein CATSDSIYQPQHF.